One and the same sample provided the 12 T cell receptor beta chains below, sequenced in a study of shared T cell receptors in the human thymus. Libraries were prepared by immunoSEQ multiplex PCR; TCRdb keeps only in-frame clonotypes and omits some of them. The sample consists of about 380,000 clones, 95% of them appearing once. The specimen sequenced was thymocytes. The receptors derive from a human donor.

This chain joins TRBV27 and TRBJ2-1, with D maybe TRBD1 (6 bases). The CDR3 extends over 14 amino acids. Germline V gene sequence: CDR1 MNHEY, CDR2 SMNVEV (reference sequence). The V and J ends lost 6 bases and 0 bases respectively, with 9 bases between them. The CDR3 DNA is TGTGCCAGCAGGGGGGCCCCCTCCTACAATGAGCAGTTCTTC. It encodes CASRGAPSYNEQFF.

The rearrangement joins TRBV27 to TRBJ2-5, with D possibly being TRBD2 (6 bases). This CDR3 is built from 15 residues. The germline gives CDR1 MNHEY, CDR2 SMNVEV (reference sequence). Trimming pared 6 bases from V and 2 bases from J, leaving 16 bases between. This chain's CDR3 is CASSPLRERQETQYF. In DNA form, the CDR3 reads TGTGCCAGCAGCCCGTTACGGGAGCGTCAAGAGACCCAGTACTTC.

The CDR3 is CASSLKRGSKVYEQYF. For the CDR3, the DNA is TGTGCCAGCAGCTTAAAAAGGGGCTCGAAGGTCTACGAGCAGTACTTC. The gene calls are TRBV5-6 and TRBJ2-7, with a possible D match to TRBD1 (5 bases). V dropped 2 bases and J dropped 3 bases, with 18 bases sitting between them. CDR3 length equals 16 residues. The V gene's germline CDR1 is SGHDT and CDR2 YYEEEE.

A single count supports this clone. V usage is TRBV7-2 and J usage is TRBJ2-1, with 12 bases that match TRBD1. The CDR3 length is 16 residues. The germline CDR1 and CDR2 sequences are SGHTA and FQGNSA. Losses at the gene ends were 5 bases for V and 7 bases for J; bases not matched to a gene: 9. CDR3 coding DNA: TGTGCCAGCAGCCCAGCGGGGACAGGGGGCCTGAATGAGCAGTTCTTC. Its translation is CASSPAGTGGLNEQFF.

This chain joins TRBV27 and TRBJ2-7; 9 bases align to TRBD2. Germline CDR1 is MNHEY and CDR2 is SMNVEV (reference sequence). The junction had 13 bases not matched to a gene; V was cut back by 3 bases and J by 1 base. This CDR3 is 18 amino acids long. This chain's CDR3 is CASSLDPAGSGRSYEQYF. CDR3 sequence (DNA): TGTGCCAGCAGTTTGGACCCCGCGGGCAGCGGGAGGTCCTACGAGCAGTACTTC.

Turning to this clone: It is unclear where the CDR3 begins or ends on the DNA, so no DNA is shown, and the CDR3 is as TCRdb lists it. The chain has TRBV21-1 and TRBJ2-1. TRBV21-1 is a pseudogene. Counting both end residues, the CDR3 totals 16 amino acids. This CDR3 reads CASRILWAEGTNEQFF.

The chain is built from TRBV5-4 and TRBJ2-3; possibly TRBD2 for D (5 bases). V lost 0 bases, J lost 4 bases, and 18 bases lay in between. Per germline, CDR1 SGHNT and CDR2 YYREEE (reference sequence). This CDR3 comprises 17 residues. CDR3 in DNA: TGTGCCAGCAGCTTGGATGGCACTAGTGCTATACCAGATACGCAGTATTTT. This gives the protein CASSLDGTSAIPDTQYF.

V gene TRBV5-6 combines with J gene TRBJ2-7, with D possibly called TRBD1 or TRBD2 (5 bases each). This CDR3 comprises 14 residues. The ends were cut back, 7 bases at V and 2 bases at J, with 16 bases in the middle. Germline V CDR1 and CDR2: SGHDT, YYEEEE. The CDR3 sequence: CASSSGTPPYEQYF. DNA for the CDR3: TGTGCCAGCTCCTCCGGGACGCCGCCCTACGAGCAGTACTTC.

Here the CDR3 reads CASSYGRTFYEQYF. The DNA for the CDR3 is TGTGCCAGCAGTTATGGGCGGACCTTCTACGAGCAGTACTTC. V gene TRBV6-6 combines with J gene TRBJ2-7, with D unresolved. Looked up from germline, CDR1 is MNHNY and CDR2 is SVGAGI (reference sequence). V lost 3 bases to trimming and J lost 3 bases, with 12 bases between them. The CDR3 spans 14 residues.

This clone was seen a handful of times. The V call is TRBV6-6, the J call TRBJ1-1; D gene uncertain. CDR3 length: 12 residues. Germline lookup yields CDR1 MNHNY and CDR2 SVGAGI (reference sequence). V was shortened by 9 bases and J by 4 bases, with 12 bases between the two germline ends. The CDR3 DNA is TGTGCCAGTGCTACTCGGCGCACTGAAGCTTTCTTT. This gives the protein CASATRRTEAFF.

The V and J genes are TRBV21-1 and TRBJ1-2. TRBV21-1 counts as a pseudogene. The CDR3 runs 12 residues. The CDR3 loop reads CASSPQDDGYTF. CDR3 bases: TGTGCCAGCAGCCCCCAGGACGATGGCTACACCTTC.

This chain joins TRBV21-1 and TRBJ2-7; the DNA was not compared with TRBD2, the D call given in the table. TRBV21-1 is designated a pseudogene. This CDR3 is 17 amino acids long. The CDR3 nucleotides read TGTGCCAGCAGCAAGACCGGGACTAGCGGGAGGGCCTGCGGGCAGTACTTC. Translating gives CASSKTGTSGRACGQYF.